This TCR beta chain was sequenced in a study of T cells in Graves' hyperthyroidism and ophthalmopathy (dated by TCRdb to between 2017 and 2020). Background for the entire study: Peripheral blood was collected at initial diagnosis, before any treatment. TCR V-J signatures able to tell the groups apart were searched for in a discovery cohort of more than 90 patients, of whom 43 had Graves' ophthalmopathy and 57 had stable Graves' hyperthyroidism. Prospective prediction of ophthalmopathy was tested in an independent validation cohort consisting of fewer than 20 hyperthyroidism patients and more than 15 patients who later progressed to ophthalmopathy. For training and testing, the roughly 97 patients in the discovery cohort were randomly divided in a 7:3 ratio. In addition, the study compared T-cell repertoires in thyroid tissue and in blood from roughly six Graves' hyperthyroidism patients. Once sampling was done, hyperthyroidism patients were given methimazole at a starting dose of 30 mg daily, whereas ophthalmopathy patients were given high-dose intravenous methylprednisolone. TCR Vbeta CDR3 sequencing of 135 peripheral blood samples (approximately 44 ophthalmopathy, 75 to 85 hyperthyroidism and around 17 progressor patients) is reported in the paper.

In its sample, this clonotype was seen a few times. Its antigen is unknown. No quality values exist for individual bases; no much larger clone is one base distant. Here is what the overall study found, with its caveats: Most expanded thyroid clonotypes (frequency above 0.001) were also detected in blood, a finding suggesting that blood repertoires may reflect thyroid immune responses. Sample size was not statistically predetermined, and blinding of investigators to group allocation was not performed. A 13 V-J signature model separated ophthalmopathy from stable hyperthyroidism, with approximately 86% sensitivity and about 81% specificity in cross-validation and 80%/75% in testing. In validation, the model predicted progression to ophthalmopathy a median of roughly 6.1 months before onset, with about 64% sensitivity and more than 72% specificity.

The TCR beta CDR3 regions were amplified from the RNA transcripts. For the first round of RT-PCR on the TCR CDR3, the HTBI primer set was used together with the Qiagen OneStep RT-PCR kit. Libraries were constructed in a second round of multiplex PCR, after which size selection and purification were performed. Paired-end sequencing of the libraries was performed with 100 bp reads on an Illumina HiSeq2000. As for the authors' bioinformatics: SOAPnuke was used to process the raw data, removing reads that contained adapters or uncalled bases, had a mean Phred below 15, or lacked an exact match to the constant primer or identifier. High-quality paired reads were merged with COPE v1.2.5, and unique nucleotide sequences were defined as clonotypes. Clonotypes were aligned to IMGT TRBV, TRBD and TRBJ reference segments using MiTCR v1.1. The analysis was restricted to V-J combinations with a frequency above 0.0001, which together covered just over 99% of the repertoires. A TCS score was defined as the ratio between F50 (clonal expansion) and ExV (chaos), using BLOSUM62-based TCRdist between CDR3 peptides within each V-J. Welch's t-statistics and random forest reduced roughly 540 V-J features to under 15, which were used in a naive Bayes classifier (R e1071). Using fastp at Q25 and MiXCR, TCRdb reprocessed the public reads and kept productive beta chains. Rows matching on CDR3 protein sequence are summarized as one entry with the most common DNA and genes. The V and J calls come from TCRdb's annotation, not from the publication. Across this sample there are a few hundred thousand distinct CDR3 sequences, with roughly 15% seen only once. The ten largest clonotypes hold roughly 15% of the sample.

The hyperthyroidism patients were between 18 and 65 years old and newly diagnosed, with a disease duration of less than 2 months. Any patient with an uncontrolled infection, another autoimmune disease, pregnancy or lactation was excluded. Clinical symptoms, serum thyroxine and TRAb, thyroid ultrasound, and orbital computed tomography formed the basis for the diagnoses. Blood from progressor patients was collected at the time of first diagnosis with hyperthyroidism, before any ophthalmopathy symptoms had appeared. PBMCs were isolated from about 10 ml of fresh peripheral blood by Ficoll-Paque density gradient centrifugation. Progressor patients were first diagnosed with Graves' hyperthyroidism and then developed ophthalmopathy during follow-up. Total RNA was extracted with Trizol reagent, and quality was checked on an Agilent 2100 Bioanalyzer. Source material: blood. This TCR was recovered from a woman aged 40 to 49 with Graves' hyperthyroidism that later progressed to Graves' ophthalmopathy.

The DNA is as follows: TGTGCCAGCAGCCCGATGACTAGCGCCAACACCGGGGAGCTGTTTTTT. It translates to CASSPMTSANTGELFF. This chain joins TRBV7-3 to TRBJ2-2, and TRBD2 matches 8 of the central bases. As encoded in the germline V gene, CDR1 is SGHTA while CDR2 is FQGTGA. V ends up 5 bases short and J 2 bases short, with an unmatched junction base count of 7. The CDR3, from cysteine to phenylalanine, totals 16 residues. Only CDR3 DNA remains: 48 bases, in frame from the first base.